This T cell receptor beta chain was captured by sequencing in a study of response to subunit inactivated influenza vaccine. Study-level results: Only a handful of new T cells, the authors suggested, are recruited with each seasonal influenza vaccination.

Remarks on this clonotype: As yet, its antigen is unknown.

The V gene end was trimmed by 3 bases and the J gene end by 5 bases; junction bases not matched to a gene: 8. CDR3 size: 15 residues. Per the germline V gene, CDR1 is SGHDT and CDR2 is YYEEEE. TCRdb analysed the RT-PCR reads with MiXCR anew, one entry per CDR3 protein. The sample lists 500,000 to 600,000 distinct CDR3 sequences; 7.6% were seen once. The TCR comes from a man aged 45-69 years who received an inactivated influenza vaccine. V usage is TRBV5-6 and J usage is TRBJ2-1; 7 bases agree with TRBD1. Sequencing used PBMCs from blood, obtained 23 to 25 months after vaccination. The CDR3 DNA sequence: TGTGCCAGCAGCTACGTGGGACAGACCGACAATGAGCAGTTCTTC. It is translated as CASSYVGQTDNEQFF.